These T cell receptor beta chains were read from a single sample in a study of cytomegalovirus exposure and HLA in healthy donors. Measured with immunoSEQ multiplex PCR; TCRdb has only the in-frame clones, and not every one. The repertoire holds about 200,000 clones, with approximately 70% as singletons. Sequencing was performed on PBMCs. The source is a man between 35 and 55 years old in good health and CMV-seropositive. Both conserved end residues are part of each CDR3. A D gene is named only where the DNA matches it firmly. Clone size, where shown, is once, few, many, or a class for clones that have expanded.

d_gene | j_gene | abundance | v_gene | CDR3aa | CDR3nt
TRBD1 | TRBJ2-1 | - | TRBV4-1 | CASRSQGANEQFF | TGCGCCAGCAGGTCCCAGGGGGCGAATGAGCAGTTCTTC
TRBD2 | TRBJ2-5 | once | TRBV27 | CASSYGGGNIETQYF | TGTGCCAGCAGTTACGGGGGGGGTAACATAGAGACCCAGTACTTC
- | TRBJ1-1 | - | TRBV13 | CASSLGEAARTEAFF | TGTGCCAGCAGCTTAGGGGAGGCCGCTAGAACTGAAGCTTTCTTT
- | TRBJ2-1 | - | TRBV29-1 | CSVEEVDNNEQFF | TGCAGCGTTGAAGAGGTGGACAACAATGAGCAGTTCTTC
TRBD1 | TRBJ2-7 | - | TRBV5-5 | CASSPDRAYEQYF | TGTGCCAGCAGCCCCGACAGGGCCTACGAGCAGTACTTC
TRBD2 | TRBJ2-1 | - | TRBV7-2 | CASSRTSGGDHEQFF | TGTGCCAGCAGCCGGACTAGCGGGGGGGATCATGAGCAGTTCTTC
- | TRBJ1-3 | - | TRBV7-9 | CASSLVGLSGNTIYF | TGTGCCAGCAGCTTAGTCGGTCTCTCTGGAAACACCATATATTTT
TRBD1 | TRBJ2-7 | - | TRBV28 | CASSPHTRQGTYEQYF | TGTGCCAGCAGTCCCCACACGAGACAGGGAACCTACGAGCAGTACTTC
- | TRBJ1-3 | - | TRBV5-1 | CASSSQGTGNTIYF | TGCGCCAGCAGCTCTCAGGGTACTGGAAACACCATATATTTT
- | TRBJ1-1 | - | TRBV9 | CASSVVKGATPLYTEAFF | TGTGCCAGCAGCGTAGTCAAGGGAGCTACACCCCTCTACACTGAAGCTTTCTTT
TRBD2 | TRBJ2-3 | few | TRBV9 | CASSVGRGGTDTQYF | TGTGCCAGCAGCGTAGGGCGGGGGGGCACAGATACGCAGTATTTT
- | TRBJ1-1 | - | TRBV13 | CASSLKKGTEAFF | TGTGCCAGCAGCTTAAAAAAGGGGACTGAAGCTTTCTTT
TRBD1 | TRBJ2-3 | - | TRBV4-1 | CASSPGGRGTDTQYF | TGCGCCAGCAGCCCAGGGGGCAGGGGCACAGATACGCAGTATTTT